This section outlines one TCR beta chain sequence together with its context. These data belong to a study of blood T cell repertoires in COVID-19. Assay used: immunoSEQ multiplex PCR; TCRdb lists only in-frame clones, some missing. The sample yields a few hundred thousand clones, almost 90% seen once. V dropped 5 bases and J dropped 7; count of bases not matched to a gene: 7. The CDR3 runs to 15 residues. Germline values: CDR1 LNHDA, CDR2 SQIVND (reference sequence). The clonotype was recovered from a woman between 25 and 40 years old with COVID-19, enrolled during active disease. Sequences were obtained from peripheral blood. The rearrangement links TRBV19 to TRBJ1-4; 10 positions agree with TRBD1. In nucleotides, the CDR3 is TGTGCCAGTAGTGAGGACAGGGGGTTAGGTGAAAAACTGTTTTTT. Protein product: CASSEDRGLGEKLFF.